This T cell receptor (beta chain) appears in the sequencing data of a study of cytomegalovirus exposure and HLA in healthy donors. A multiplex PCR was run with 60 Vbeta primers and 13 Jbeta primers. Sequencing used immunoSEQ multiplex PCR; TCRdb keeps in-frame clones, though not all of them. The sample includes roughly 150,000 clones, around 80% of them seen just once. Study-level points and caveats: Most TCR sequences were seen very rarely across donors, but some public TCRs occurred in many. Later analysis identified a missense DCLRE1C variant that was linked to TCR beta V- and J-gene trimming.

This CDR3 spans 13 amino acids. Germline V gives CDR1 SGHDT, CDR2 YYEEEE. V gave up 0 bases and J gave up 7 bases, with 8 bases separating them. Healthy bone marrow donors formed the donor group. On this clone: Its cognate antigen is unknown.

The sequenced sample was PBMCs. This receptor was taken from a middle-aged woman in good health and CMV-seropositive. The rearrangement uses TRBV5-6 and TRBJ2-1, with D perhaps TRBD2 (5 bases). The CDR3 bases are TGTGCCAGCAGCTTGGGGCCGGGGAATGAGCAGTTCTTC. It is translated as CASSLGPGNEQFF.